Detailed here is one TCR beta chain. The antigen this receptor binds is unknown. No much larger clone exists at a distance of one base, and base qualities are not known. The sample comes from a study of identical twins (dated by TCRdb to 2016 to 2018). With respect to the entire study: To test whether fetal clonotypes persist, this study deep-sequenced TCR alpha and beta repertoires from monozygotic twins, from unrelated adults of various ages, and from cord blood. To rule out contamination, the twin experiments were replicated at different times with different library preparation protocols. Overall study outcomes, separate from this receptor: Because the same donors could not be followed over many years, the conclusions depended on cross-sectional statistical analysis. Fewer insertions were carried by abundant cord blood beta clonotypes, a similar but weaker trend appeared in young adult naive repertoires, and no such trend appeared in memory repertoires. Invariant T cells such as MAIT and iNKT could partly confound zero-insertion analyses, though diverse VJ usage argued against this for most clonotypes. In monozygotic twins, out-of-frame TCR alpha sharing was systematically underestimated by recombination models, although the models agreed with sharing between unrelated individuals. Out-of-frame TCR alpha sequences shared between twins showed an excess of low generation-probability sequences compared with coincidental sharing between unrelated individuals. Excess twin sharing in beta out-of-frame sequences was weaker because fewer shared sequences lowered the signal-to-noise ratio.

The CDR3 starts with the cysteine, ends with the phenylalanine, and has 16 residues. The CDR3 DNA has 48 bases and is translated from base 1. Sequences SGHAT (CDR1) and FQNNGV (CDR2) are obtained from the germline V gene. Between the V and J ends, shortened by 0 bases and 2 bases respectively, the junction contains 8 bases. The library relied on 5' RACE. The instrument was an Illumina HiSeq 2000. Template switching introduced a universal primer binding site; the final cDNA contained a unique molecular identifier, enabling accurate counting of TCR cDNA molecules. Specific primers in the conserved constant-segment region were used to synthesize first-strand cDNA for TCR alpha and beta chains. To control for contamination, every cDNA library was double barcoded, receiving both a SMART-Mk sample barcode and Illumina barcodes. TruSeq adapter sequences, together with Illumina sample barcodes, were added in two successive PCR steps. Sequencing of the TCR alpha and beta cDNA libraries was done on the Illumina HiSeq platform using custom primers. The authors' pipeline ran thus. MiGEC was used to process raw reads and extract unique molecular identifiers, and MiXCR was used to find CDR3 positions. For each individual, recombination models were inferred using an EM algorithm with the repgenHMM and IGoR tools. Shared clonotypes were analyzed with the tcR package in R, and sharing was normalized by the product of cloneset sizes. To study raw recombination without the effects of thymic and clonal selection, out-of-frame nonproductive sequences were analyzed. Through fastp at Q25 and MiXCR, TCRdb rebuilt clones from the public reads, retaining in-frame beta chains. Each entry is one CDR3 protein sequence, shown with its most common DNA and genes. For this entry, the V and J calls and clone size follow TCRdb and not the study's own pipeline. The sample yields around 480,000 distinct CDR3 sequences; 14% were counted once. The ten most abundant clones make up 0.4% to 0.55% of the sample.

All donors were healthy Caucasians. Three pairs of female monozygotic twins, all aged about 18 to 29 years, were included in the twin cohort. Positive isolation kits from Invitrogen were used to isolate CD4+ and CD8+ T cell populations. These same data were also listed under a study on yellow fever vaccine responses in identical twins. The second study's authors report: According to the authors, in identical twins the way T cells responded to vaccination appeared partly convergent and partly personalized. In the study, vaccine-responding T cell clones were precisely tracked in identical twins.

The receptor's source is a woman between 18 and 29 years old in good health. The chain was built from TRBV11-2 and TRBJ2-6; the D gene remains uncertain. The sample was CD4+ T cells sorted from blood. Here the CDR3 is given as CASSLDRSAGANVLTF. The nucleotide sequence reads TGTGCCAGCAGCTTAGATAGGAGCGCTGGGGCCAACGTCCTGACTTTC. The CDR3, completed at both ends by the reference TRBV11-2 and TRBJ2-6 genes, gives the full variable domain EAGVAQSPRYKIIEKRQSVAFWCNPISGHATLYWYQQILGQGPKLLIQFQNNGVVDDSQLPKDRFSAERLKGVDSTLKIQPAKLEDSAVYLCASSLDRSAGANVLTFGAGSRLTVL.